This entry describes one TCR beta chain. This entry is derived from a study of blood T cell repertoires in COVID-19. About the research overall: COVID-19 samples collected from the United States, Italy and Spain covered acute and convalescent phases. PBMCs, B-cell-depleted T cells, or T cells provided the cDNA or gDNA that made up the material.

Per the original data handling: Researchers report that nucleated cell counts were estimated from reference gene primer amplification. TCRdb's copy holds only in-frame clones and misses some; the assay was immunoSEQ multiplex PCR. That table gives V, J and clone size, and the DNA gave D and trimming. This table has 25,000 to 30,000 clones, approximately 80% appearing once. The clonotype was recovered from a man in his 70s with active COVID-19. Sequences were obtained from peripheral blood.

The CDR3 DNA reads TGTGCCTGGAGTTCTGGGCAGGGGTTCCACAATGAGCAGTTCTTC. Translation: CAWSSGQGFHNEQFF. This chain links TRBV30 with TRBJ2-1, with a tentative D call TRBD1 (6 bases). Trimming left V 2 bases short and J 5 bases short, with 16 bases between. The CDR3 runs 15 residues. The germline V gene encodes CDR1 GTSNPN and CDR2 SVGIG (reference sequence).